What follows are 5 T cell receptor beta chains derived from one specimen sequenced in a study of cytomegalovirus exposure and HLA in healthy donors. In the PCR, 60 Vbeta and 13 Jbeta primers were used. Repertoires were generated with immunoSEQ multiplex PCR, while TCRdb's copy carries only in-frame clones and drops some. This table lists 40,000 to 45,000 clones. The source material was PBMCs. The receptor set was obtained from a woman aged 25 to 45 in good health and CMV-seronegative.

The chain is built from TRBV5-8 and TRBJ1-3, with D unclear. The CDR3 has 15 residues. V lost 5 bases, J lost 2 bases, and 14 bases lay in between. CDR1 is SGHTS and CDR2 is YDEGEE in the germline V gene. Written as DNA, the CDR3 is TGTGCCAGCAGTCTCGCGGGTGGACCTGGAAACACCATATATTTT. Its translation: CASSLAGGPGNTIYF.

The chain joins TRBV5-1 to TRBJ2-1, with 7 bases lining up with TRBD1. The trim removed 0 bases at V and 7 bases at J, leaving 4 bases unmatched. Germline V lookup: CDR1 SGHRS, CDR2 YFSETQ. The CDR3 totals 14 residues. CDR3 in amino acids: CASSLERGRNEQFF. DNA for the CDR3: TGCGCCAGCAGCTTGGAGAGGGGGCGGAATGAGCAGTTCTTC.

The CDR3 DNA follows: TGTGCCAGCAGCGCCTCCGGGACAGGGACTATAGGGTCTGGAAACACCATATATTTT. This encodes CASSASGTGTIGSGNTIYF. The gene calls are TRBV5-4 and TRBJ1-3; 9 positions agree with TRBD1. The CDR3 has 19 amino acids. V shed 4 bases and J 1 base; nucleotides not matched to a gene: 15. Germline CDR1 is SGHNT and CDR2 is YYREEE (reference sequence).

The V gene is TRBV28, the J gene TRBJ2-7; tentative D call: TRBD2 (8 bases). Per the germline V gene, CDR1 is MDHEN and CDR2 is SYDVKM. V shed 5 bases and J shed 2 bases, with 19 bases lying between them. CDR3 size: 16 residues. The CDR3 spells CASSPRSGTATYEQYF. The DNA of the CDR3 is TGTGCCAGCAGTCCCCGTAGCGGGACAGCAACCTACGAGCAGTACTTC.

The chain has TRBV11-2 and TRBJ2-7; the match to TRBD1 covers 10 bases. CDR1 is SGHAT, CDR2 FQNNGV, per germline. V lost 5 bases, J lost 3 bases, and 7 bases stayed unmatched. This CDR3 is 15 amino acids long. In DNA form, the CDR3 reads TGTGCCAGCAGCGGGACAGGGGAAACGAACTACGAGCAGTACTTC. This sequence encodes CASSGTGETNYEQYF.